A few counts support the clone carrying this T cell receptor beta chain. This entry comes from a study of beta chain features in type 1 diabetes. The isolated RNA, all of it, was reverse transcribed, so expressed TCRB transcripts were what got sequenced. Clones were sequenced by immunoSEQ multiplex PCR, and TCRdb holds only the in-frame ones, with some missing. The repertoire includes about 140,000 clones, roughly 9.7% of them detected once, and almost 0.65% sits in the top ten. Per germline, CDR1 SGHAT and CDR2 FQNNGV. V was pared by 3 bases and J by 2 bases, with 7 bases between. The CDR3 consists of 13 residues. CD4+ naive, central memory, regulatory and stem cell-like memory subsets were isolated by sorting on CD45RO/CCR7/CD25/CD127/CD95/CD27.

The V gene is TRBV11-2, the J gene TRBJ2-5; D call uncertain. Specimen: central memory CD4+ T cells from blood. The receptor's source is a woman between 40 and 50 years old in good health. CDR3 in amino acids: CASSFPGQETQYF. DNA for the CDR3: TGTGCCAGCAGCTTTCCCGGTCAAGAGACCCAGTACTTC.